The TCR beta chain under discussion was sequenced for a study of blood T cell repertoires in COVID-19. Across the study: Spain, Italy and the United States supplied samples that represented acute and convalescent COVID-19. PBMCs, B-cell-depleted T cells, or T cells provided the cDNA or gDNA that made up the material.

In germline, CDR1 is MNHEY, CDR2 SVGEGT. The CDR3 is made up of 14 amino acids. J was trimmed by 2 bases and V by 5 bases; bases with no gene match: 4. Source study methods: The assay estimated nucleated cells by amplifying reference gene primers. Sequencing was performed with immunoSEQ multiplex PCR; in TCRdb, only in-frame clones are kept and a portion is missing. The V and J calls and clone size come from that table; D and trimming were worked out from the DNA. The repertoire includes 130,000 to 150,000 clones, 75% to 85% of them detected once, and roughly 8.8% sits in the top ten. The sequenced material came from peripheral blood. The receptor's source is a human donor with acute or convalescent COVID-19. The donor label of this sample is uncertain. The chain combines TRBV6-2 or TRBV6-3 with TRBJ2-3; 7 nucleotides agree with TRBD2. In DNA, the CDR3 is TGTGCCAGCAGTAGTAGACTAGCCACAGATACGCAGTATTTT. Its protein product is CASSSRLATDTQYF.